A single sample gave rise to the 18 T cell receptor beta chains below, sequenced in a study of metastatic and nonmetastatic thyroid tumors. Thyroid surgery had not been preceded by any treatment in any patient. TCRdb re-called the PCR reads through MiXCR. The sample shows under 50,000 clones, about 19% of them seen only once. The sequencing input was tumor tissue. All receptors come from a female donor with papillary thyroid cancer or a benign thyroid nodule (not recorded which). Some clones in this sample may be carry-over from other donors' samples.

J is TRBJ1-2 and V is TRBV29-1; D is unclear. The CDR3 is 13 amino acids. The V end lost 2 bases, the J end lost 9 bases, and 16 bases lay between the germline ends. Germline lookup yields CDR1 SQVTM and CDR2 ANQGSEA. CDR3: CSVENPSVGCYTF. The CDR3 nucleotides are TGCAGCGTTGAAAATCCGTCAGTCGGTTGCTACACCTTC.

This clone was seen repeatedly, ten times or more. The CDR3 DNA reads TGCAGTGCTAGAGTTCCGGGACAGTTCTCCTACGAGCAGTACTTC. This gives the protein CSARVPGQFSYEQYF. This chain links TRBV20-1 with TRBJ2-7; 7 nucleotides match TRBD1. Trimming at V came to 1 base and at J to 0 bases, leaving 6 bases not matched to a gene. Germline lookup yields CDR1 DFQATT and CDR2 SNEGSKA (reference sequence). The CDR3 extends over 15 amino acids.

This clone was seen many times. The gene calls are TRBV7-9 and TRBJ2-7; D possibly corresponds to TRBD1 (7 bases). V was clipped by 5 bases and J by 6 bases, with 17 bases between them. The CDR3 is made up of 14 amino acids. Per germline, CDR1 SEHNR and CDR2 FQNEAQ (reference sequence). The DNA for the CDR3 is TGTGCCAGCAGCGCAGGGGGGATATCAGTCGAGCAGTACTTC. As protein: CASSAGGISVEQYF.

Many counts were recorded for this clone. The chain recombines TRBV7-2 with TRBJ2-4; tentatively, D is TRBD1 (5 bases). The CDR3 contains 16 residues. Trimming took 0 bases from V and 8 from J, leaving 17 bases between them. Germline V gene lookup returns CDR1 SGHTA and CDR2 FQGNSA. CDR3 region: CASSLASQGGGYIQYF. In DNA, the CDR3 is TGTGCCAGCAGCTTAGCGTCGCAGGGCGGTGGATACATTCAGTACTTC.

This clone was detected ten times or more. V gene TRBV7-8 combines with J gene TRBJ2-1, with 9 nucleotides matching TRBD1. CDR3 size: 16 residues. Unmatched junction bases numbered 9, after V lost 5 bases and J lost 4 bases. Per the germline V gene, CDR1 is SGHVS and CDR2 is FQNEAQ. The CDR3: CASSQEPGQGYNEQFF. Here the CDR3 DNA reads TGTGCCAGCAGCCAGGAGCCGGGACAGGGATACAATGAGCAGTTCTTC. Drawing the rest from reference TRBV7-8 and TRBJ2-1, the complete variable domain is GAGVSQSPRYKVAKRGQDVALRCDPISGHVSLFWYQQALGQGPEFLTYFQNEAQLDKSGLPSDRFFAERPEGSVSTLKIQRTQQEDSAVYLCASSQEPGQGYNEQFFGPGTRLTVL.

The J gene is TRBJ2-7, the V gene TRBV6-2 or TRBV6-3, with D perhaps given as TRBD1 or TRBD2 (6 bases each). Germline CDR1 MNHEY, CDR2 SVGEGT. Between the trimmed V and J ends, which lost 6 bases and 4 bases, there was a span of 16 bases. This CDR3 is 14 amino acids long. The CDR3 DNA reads TGTGCCAGCAGCGCGGGACATGGGGCATACGAGCAGTACTTC. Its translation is CASSAGHGAYEQYF.

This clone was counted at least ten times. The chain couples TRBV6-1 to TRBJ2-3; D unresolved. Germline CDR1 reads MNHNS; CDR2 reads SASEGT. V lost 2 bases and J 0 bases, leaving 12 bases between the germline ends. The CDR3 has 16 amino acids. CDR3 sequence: CASSESFGTSTDTQYF. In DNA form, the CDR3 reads TGTGCCAGCAGTGAATCTTTCGGTACTAGCACAGATACGCAGTATTTT.

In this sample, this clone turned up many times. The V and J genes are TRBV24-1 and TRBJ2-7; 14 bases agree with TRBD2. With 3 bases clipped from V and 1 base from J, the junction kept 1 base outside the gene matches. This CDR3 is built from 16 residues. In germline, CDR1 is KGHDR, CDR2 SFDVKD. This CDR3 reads CATSDGTSGSSYEQYF. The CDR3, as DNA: TGTGCCACCAGTGATGGGACTAGCGGGAGTTCCTACGAGCAGTACTTC.

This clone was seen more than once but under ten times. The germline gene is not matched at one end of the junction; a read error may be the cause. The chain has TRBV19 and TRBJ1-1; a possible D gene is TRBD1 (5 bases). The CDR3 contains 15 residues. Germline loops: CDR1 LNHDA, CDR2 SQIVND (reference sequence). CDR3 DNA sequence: TGTGCCAGTAGTCCGAGACGGGTAGGGGCTGTTGAATCTTTCTTT. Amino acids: CASSPRRVGAVESFF.

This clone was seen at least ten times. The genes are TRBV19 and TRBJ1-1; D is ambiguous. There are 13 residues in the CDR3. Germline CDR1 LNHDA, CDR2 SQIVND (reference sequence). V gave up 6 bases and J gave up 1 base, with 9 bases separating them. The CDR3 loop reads CASSLRENTEAFF. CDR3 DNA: TGTGCCAGTAGCCTAAGAGAGAACACTGAAGCTTTCTTT.

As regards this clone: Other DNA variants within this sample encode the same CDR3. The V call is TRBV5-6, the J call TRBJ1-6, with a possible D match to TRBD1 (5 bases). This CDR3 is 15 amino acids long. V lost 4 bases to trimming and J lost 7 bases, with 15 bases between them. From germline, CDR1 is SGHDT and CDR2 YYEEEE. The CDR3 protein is CASSLTGTGNSPLHF. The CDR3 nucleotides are TGTGCCAGCAGCCTGACTGGGACGGGCAATTCACCCCTCCACTTT.

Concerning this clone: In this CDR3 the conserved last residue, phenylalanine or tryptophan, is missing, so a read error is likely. The CDR3 spells CASSLTSGGRYNEQFL. CDR3 DNA sequence: TGTGCCAGCTCACTGACTAGCGGGGGACGTTACAATGAGCAGTTCCTC. The chain combines TRBV18 with TRBJ2-1; the match to TRBD2 covers 12 bases. The germline V gene encodes CDR1 KGHSH and CDR2 LQKENI. The trim removed 4 bases at V and 4 bases at J, leaving 5 bases unmatched. This CDR3 has 16 amino acids.

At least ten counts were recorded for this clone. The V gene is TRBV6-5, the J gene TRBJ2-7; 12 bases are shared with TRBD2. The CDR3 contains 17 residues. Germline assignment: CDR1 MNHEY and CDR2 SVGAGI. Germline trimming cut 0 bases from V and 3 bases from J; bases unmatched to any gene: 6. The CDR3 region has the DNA TGTGCCAGCAGTTACTCGAGACTAGCGGGAGCCTTCTACGAGCAGTACTTC. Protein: CASSYSRLAGAFYEQYF.

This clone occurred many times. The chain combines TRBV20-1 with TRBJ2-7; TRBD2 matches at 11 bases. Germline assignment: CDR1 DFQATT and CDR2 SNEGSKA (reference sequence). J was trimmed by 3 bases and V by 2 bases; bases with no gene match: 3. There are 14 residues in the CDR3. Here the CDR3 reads CSARITSGSYEQYF. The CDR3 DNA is TGCAGTGCTAGAATAACTAGCGGGAGCTACGAGCAGTACTTC.

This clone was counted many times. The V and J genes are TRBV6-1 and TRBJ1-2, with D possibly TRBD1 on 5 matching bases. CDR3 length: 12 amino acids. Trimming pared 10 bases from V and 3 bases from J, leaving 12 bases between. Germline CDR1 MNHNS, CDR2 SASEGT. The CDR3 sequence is CANTRADYGYTF. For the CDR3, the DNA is TGTGCCAACACCAGGGCGGACTATGGCTACACCTTC.

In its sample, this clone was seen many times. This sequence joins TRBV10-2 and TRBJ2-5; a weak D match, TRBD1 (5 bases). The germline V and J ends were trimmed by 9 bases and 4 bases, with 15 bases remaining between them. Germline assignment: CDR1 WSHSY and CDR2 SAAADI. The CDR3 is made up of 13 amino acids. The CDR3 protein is CASESPGSETQYF. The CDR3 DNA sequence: TGCGCCAGTGAGTCCCCAGGGTCAGAGACCCAGTACTTC.

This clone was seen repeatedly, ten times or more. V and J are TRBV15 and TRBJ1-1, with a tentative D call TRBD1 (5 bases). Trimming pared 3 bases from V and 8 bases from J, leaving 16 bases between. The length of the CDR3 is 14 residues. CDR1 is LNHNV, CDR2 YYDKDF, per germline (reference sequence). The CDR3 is CATSREGRAKEAFF. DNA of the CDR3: TGTGCCACCAGCAGGGAGGGACGGGCGAAGGAAGCTTTCTTT.

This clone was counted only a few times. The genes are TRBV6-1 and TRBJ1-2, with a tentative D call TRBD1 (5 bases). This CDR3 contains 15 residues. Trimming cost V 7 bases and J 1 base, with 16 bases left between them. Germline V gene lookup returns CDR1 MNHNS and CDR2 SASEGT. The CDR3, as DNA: TGTGCCAGCACAACAGGTTGGGTAATTAACTATGGCTACACCTTC. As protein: CASTTGWVINYGYTF.